This is a list of T cell receptor beta chains from one sample in a study of T cells in Graves' hyperthyroidism and ophthalmopathy. In TCRdb, the multiplex PCR reads were re-called with MiXCR into one record per CDR3 protein. The table records 500,000 to 750,000 distinct CDR3 sequences, around 16% of them present only once. Material for sequencing was blood. The receptors were sampled from a woman aged 25 to 45 with Graves' hyperthyroidism. Each CDR3 is given with its conserved first and last residue. D genes are given only for firm matches. Some rows have no size entry. The others give once, few or many, or a class for an expanded clone.

J	D	size	V	CDR3	DNA
TRBJ2-2	TRBD2	few	TRBV6-2/TRBV6-3	CASSSSKRQRGYTGELFF	TGTGCCAGCAGTTCTTCAAAACGACAGCGGGGATACACCGGGGAGCTGTTTTTT
TRBJ2-1	TRBD2	NA	TRBV28	CASSFHGLAGEILDEQFF	TGTGCCAGCAGTTTCCACGGACTAGCGGGAGAAATTTTGGATGAGCAGTTCTTC
TRBJ2-5	NA	NA	TRBV27	CASSSLGTSEETQYF	TGTGCCAGCAGCTCCCTTGGGACATCGGAAGAGACCCAGTACTTC
TRBJ1-2	TRBD1	few	TRBV18	CASSPYLGQGYGYTF	TGTGCCAGCTCACCATACTTGGGACAGGGTTATGGCTACACCTTC
TRBJ2-7	NA	NA	TRBV27	CASSLGTRLSYEQYF	TGTGCCAGCAGTTTAGGGACAAGGCTATCCTACGAGCAGTACTTC
TRBJ2-2	NA	NA	TRBV20-1	CSARSPVTGELFF	TGCAGTGCTAGGAGTCCTGTCACCGGGGAGCTGTTTTTT
TRBJ2-6	NA	NA	TRBV12-3/TRBV12-4	CASRRGAGDPGANVLTF	TGTGCCAGCAGGAGGGGGGCGGGGGACCCTGGGGCCAACGTCCTGACTTTC
TRBJ1-5	NA	few	TRBV20-1	CSASDRKVFGNQPQHF	TGCAGTGCTTCCGACAGGAAAGTATTCGGCAATCAGCCCCAGCATTTT
TRBJ2-3	TRBD2	NA	TRBV11-2	CASASGRAVDTQYF	TGTGCCAGCGCTAGCGGGAGGGCGGTAGATACGCAGTATTTT
TRBJ2-2	TRBD1	NA	TRBV10-2	CASRDLFTGGWGNTGELFF	TGCGCCAGCAGAGACCTTTTTACAGGGGGATGGGGGAACACCGGGGAGCTGTTTTTT
TRBJ1-2	TRBD1	many	TRBV7-9	CASSLGAGGSYGYTF	TGTGCCAGCAGCTTAGGAGCAGGGGGCAGCTATGGCTACACCTTC
TRBJ1-1	NA	many	TRBV12-3/TRBV12-4	CASMRSTEAFF	TGTGCCAGCATGAGAAGCACTGAAGCTTTCTTT
TRBJ2-6	TRBD1	few	TRBV24-1	CATSDSPGQGTGANVPTF	TGTGCCACCAGTGATTCGCCGGGACAGGGAACGGGGGCCAACGTCCCGACTTTC
TRBJ2-3	TRBD2	few	TRBV7-2	CASNFGLAGVMVSDTQYF	TGTGCCAGCAACTTTGGGTTAGCGGGCGTCATGGTGTCGGATACGCAGTATTTT
TRBJ1-2	NA	many	TRBV28	CASSFGVGYTF	TGTGCCAGCAGTTTCGGGGTCGGCTACACCTTC
TRBJ2-4	NA	few	TRBV20-1	CSAREPSPKNIQYF	TGCAGTGCTAGAGAACCTAGCCCCAAAAACATTCAGTACTTC
TRBJ2-3	TRBD2	many	TRBV20-1	CSASRTSGTTDTQYF	TGCAGTGCTAGCCGGACTAGCGGGACCACAGATACGCAGTATTTT
TRBJ2-3	TRBD2	NA	TRBV12-3/TRBV12-4	CASSLGLGGRVVDTQYF	TGTGCCAGCAGTTTGGGGCTGGGAGGGAGAGTGGTAGATACGCAGTATTTT
TRBJ2-3	NA	few	TRBV20-1	CSPKASTDTQYF	TGCAGTCCCAAAGCGAGCACAGATACGCAGTATTTT
TRBJ2-7	NA	many	TRBV20-1	CSARLGVGAYEQYF	TGCAGTGCTAGGCTAGGAGTAGGGGCCTACGAGCAGTACTTC
TRBJ2-7	TRBD2	many	TRBV7-2	CASSLGLAGAGEQYF	TGTGCCAGCAGCCTGGGACTAGCGGGAGCGGGAGAGCAGTACTTC
TRBJ2-5	NA	few	TRBV5-1	CASSLRPENQETQYF	TGCGCCAGCAGCTTACGGCCAGAGAACCAAGAGACCCAGTACTTC
TRBJ2-7	NA	many	TRBV20-1	CSARDRYAFRYEQYF	TGCAGTGCTAGAGATCGGTATGCATTCAGGTACGAGCAGTACTTC
TRBJ2-1	NA	many	TRBV18	CASSPQRSSYNEQFF	TGTGCCAGCTCACCACAGCGGAGCTCCTACAATGAGCAGTTCTTC
TRBJ2-7	NA	many	TRBV29-1	CSVELGASYEQYF	TGCAGCGTTGAACTCGGAGCCAGCTACGAGCAGTACTTC
TRBJ2-5	NA	few	TRBV9	CASSYSPMGLQETQYF	TGTGCCAGCAGTTACTCTCCTATGGGACTCCAAGAGACCCAGTACTTC
TRBJ1-1	NA	many	TRBV6-6	CASSYSASVGRNTEAFF	TGTGCCAGCAGTTACTCGGCGAGTGTGGGCCGGAACACTGAAGCTTTCTTT
TRBJ2-5	TRBD2	few	TRBV20-1	CSARDIPSGSPQETQYF	TGCAGTGCTAGAGATATTCCTAGCGGGAGTCCACAAGAGACCCAGTACTTC
TRBJ2-4	NA	few	TRBV6-1	CASKSGDAVAKNIQYF	TGTGCCAGCAAGTCAGGGGACGCAGTAGCCAAAAACATTCAGTACTTC
TRBJ2-1	TRBD2	many	TRBV2	CASTDGLAGGNEQFF	TGTGCCAGCACCGACGGACTAGCGGGAGGCAATGAGCAGTTCTTC
TRBJ2-3	TRBD1	NA	TRBV6-1	CASSSTGSFTDTQYF	TGTGCCAGCAGTTCGACAGGGAGTTTCACAGATACGCAGTATTTT
TRBJ2-1	NA	many	TRBV6-1	CASSGGTRAINEQFF	TGTGCCAGCAGTGGTGGGACAAGAGCGATCAATGAGCAGTTCTTC
TRBJ2-7	NA	many	TRBV27	CASSLSSAYEQYF	TGTGCCAGCAGTTTATCTTCGGCCTACGAGCAGTACTTC
TRBJ2-3	TRBD2	many	TRBV12-3/TRBV12-4	CASRVAGGLGTQYF	TGTGCCAGCAGGGTAGCGGGGGGTTTGGGTACGCAGTATTTT
TRBJ1-2	NA	many	TRBV28	CASSPPTAYGYTF	TGTGCCAGCAGTCCTCCGACCGCCTATGGCTACACCTTC
TRBJ1-3	TRBD1	NA	TRBV27	CASSPRGMIGNTIYF	TGTGCCAGCAGTCCCAGGGGGATGATTGGAAACACCATATATTTT
TRBJ2-3	NA	many	TRBV20-1	CSARRGGGGTDTQYF	TGCAGTGCGAGGAGGGGTGGAGGGGGCACAGATACGCAGTATTTT
TRBJ2-1	NA	many	TRBV7-2	CASSQSGITNEQFF	TGTGCCAGCAGCCAATCTGGAATTACGAATGAGCAGTTCTTC
TRBJ2-1	NA	few	TRBV19	CASSNNPGSYNEQFF	TGTGCCAGTAGTAATAACCCTGGATCCTACAATGAGCAGTTCTTC
TRBJ1-1	NA	many	TRBV7-9	CASSLIKVLGRSPQNTEAFF	TGTGCCAGCAGCTTAATAAAGGTCCTGGGACGGTCCCCACAGAACACTGAAGCTTTCTTT
TRBJ2-1	TRBD1	many	TRBV20-1	CSAETGMDEQFF	TGCAGTGCCGAGACAGGGATGGATGAGCAGTTCTTC
TRBJ1-1	NA	few	TRBV5-5	CASSLEQGATEAFF	TGTGCCAGCAGCTTGGAACAGGGAGCGACTGAAGCTTTCTTT
TRBJ2-1	NA	many	TRBV20-1	CSARDTENSYNEQFF	TGCAGTGCTAGAGATACAGAGAACTCCTACAATGAGCAGTTCTTC
TRBJ1-5	NA	many	TRBV3-1	CASSQDGTSNQPQHF	TGTGCCAGCAGCCAAGACGGGACTAGCAATCAGCCCCAGCATTTT
TRBJ2-1	NA	many	TRBV5-5	CASSSYEQFF	TGTGCCAGCAGCAGCTATGAGCAGTTCTTC
TRBJ2-2	NA	NA	TRBV5-1	CASSLLRQNENTGELFF	TGCGCCAGCAGCTTGTTAAGACAGAACGAGAACACCGGGGAGCTGTTTTTT
TRBJ2-7	NA	NA	TRBV20-1	CSVLRDYEQYF	TGCAGCGTTTTGCGGGACTACGAGCAGTACTTC
TRBJ1-2	NA	NA	TRBV5-5	CASSLRSANYGYTF	TGTGCCAGCAGCCTCCGTTCAGCTAACTATGGCTACACCTTC
TRBJ2-1	NA	NA	TRBV6-1	CASSFPKQIGGGSVNEQFF	TGTGCCAGCAGTTTTCCGAAACAGATAGGGGGAGGGTCGGTCAATGAGCAGTTCTTC
TRBJ2-2	TRBD2	many	TRBV6-1	CASRRSGTSAGPGELFF	TGTGCCAGCAGACGATCCGGGACTAGCGCGGGACCCGGGGAGCTGTTTTTT
TRBJ2-3	NA	many	TRBV7-2	CASRTGQPSTDTQYF	TGTGCCAGCAGGACTGGACAGCCTAGCACAGATACGCAGTATTTT
TRBJ2-7	NA	many	TRBV18	CASSPAGQTYEQYF	TGTGCCAGCTCACCAGCGGGACAGACCTACGAGCAGTACTTC
TRBJ2-5	NA	few	TRBV29-1	CSARGLYQETQYF	TGCAGCGCCCGGGGGCTCTACCAAGAGACCCAGTACTTC
TRBJ1-5	TRBD1	NA	TRBV6-2/TRBV6-3	CASSYLGQGRNNQPQHF	TGTGCCAGCAGTTACCTCGGACAGGGCCGTAACAATCAGCCCCAGCATTTT